These T cell receptor beta chains were read from a single sample in a study of Ad26.COV2.S vaccination and SARS-CoV-2 variants. Produced via immunoSEQ multiplex PCR; TCRdb's table is partial and in-frame only. The table includes 300,000 to 400,000 clones, 65% to 90% detected once. Material: peripheral blood, obtained in a trial of Ad26.COV2.S vaccine versus placebo. Receptor source: a person between 18 and 65 years old who received the Ad26.COV2.S COVID-19 vaccine or a placebo. Each CDR3 is given with its conserved first and last residue. The order of the fields is CDR3 protein, CDR3 DNA, J gene, clone size, D gene, V gene. The D gene is left open where the match is weak. Expanded clones get a size class; other rows say once, few or many, or leave the size out.

CDR3: CASSSPGGRGRGKTEAFF
DNA: TGTGCCAGCAGCTCCCCGGGGGGGAGGGGGCGAGGAAAAACTGAAGCTTTCTTT
J: TRBJ1-1
size: -
D: TRBD1
V: TRBV28

CDR3: CASSLYGTGSGYTF
DNA: TGTGCCAGCAGCTTGTATGGGACAGGGTCTGGCTACACCTTC
J: TRBJ1-2
size: few
D: TRBD1
V: TRBV5-4

CDR3: CASSLWGSGANVLTF
DNA: TGTGCCAGCAGCTTGTGGGGATCCGGGGCCAACGTCCTGACTTTC
J: TRBJ2-6
size: -
D: -
V: TRBV5-4

CDR3: CASSLVGLGTYEQYF
DNA: TGCGCCAGCAGCTTGGTGGGCTTAGGGACCTACGAGCAGTACTTC
J: TRBJ2-7
size: -
D: -
V: TRBV5-1

CDR3: CASRGGNGPADTQYF
DNA: TGTGCCAGCAGAGGCGGGAACGGGCCGGCAGATACGCAGTATTTT
J: TRBJ2-3
size: -
D: -
V: TRBV6-5

CDR3: CASSQDRGTTYEQYF
DNA: TGCGCCAGCAGCCAAGACAGGGGGACGACCTACGAGCAGTACTTC
J: TRBJ2-7
size: -
D: TRBD1
V: TRBV4-1

CDR3: CASTLGTGGAETQYF
DNA: TGTGCCAGCACCCTGGGGACAGGGGGCGCGGAGACCCAGTACTTC
J: TRBJ2-5
size: -
D: TRBD1
V: TRBV2

CDR3: CASSPAPGGEAFF
DNA: TGTGCCAGCAGCCCAGCCCCGGGAGGTGAAGCTTTCTTT
J: TRBJ1-1
size: -
D: -
V: TRBV7-8

CDR3: CASSIQGGNTEAFF
DNA: TGTGCCAGTAGTATTCAGGGAGGAAACACTGAAGCTTTCTTT
J: TRBJ1-1
size: -
D: -
V: TRBV19

CDR3: CASSPPSVIGQPQHF
DNA: TGTGCCAGCTCACCACCATCAGTAATCGGTCAGCCCCAGCATTTT
J: TRBJ1-5
size: -
D: -
V: TRBV18

CDR3: CASGEGLAGGETQYF
DNA: TGTGCCAGCGGGGAGGGACTAGCGGGAGGAGAGACCCAGTACTTC
J: TRBJ2-5
size: -
D: TRBD2
V: TRBV2

CDR3: CASSLSEFFNQPQHF
DNA: TGTGCCAGCAGCTTGTCAGAGTTTTTCAATCAGCCCCAGCATTTT
J: TRBJ1-5
size: -
D: -
V: TRBV5-5

CDR3: CASSQDGTGLEKLFF
DNA: TGCGCCAGCAGCCAAGATGGGACAGGGCTGGAAAAACTGTTTTTT
J: TRBJ1-4
size: -
D: TRBD1
V: TRBV4-3

CDR3: CASSPSWDRVNEQYF
DNA: TGTGCCAGCAGTCCCTCGTGGGACAGGGTTAACGAGCAGTACTTC
J: TRBJ2-7
size: -
D: TRBD1
V: TRBV27

CDR3: CASSPGPPRTGNTIYF
DNA: TGCGCCAGCAGCCCCGGGCCTCCTAGAACTGGAAACACCATATATTTT
J: TRBJ1-3
size: few
D: -
V: TRBV4-1

CDR3: CASSPLDGGAVRAFF
DNA: TGTGCCAGCAGCCCCCTTGATGGGGGGGCGGTTAGAGCTTTCTTT
J: TRBJ1-1
size: -
D: -
V: TRBV3-1/TRBV3-2

CDR3: CASSQGRGGRPTDTQYF
DNA: TGTGCCAGCAGCCAAGGACGCGGGGGCCGCCCCACAGATACGCAGTATTTT
J: TRBJ2-3
size: -
D: -
V: TRBV4-2

CDR3: CAISADINEKLFF
DNA: TGTGCCATCAGTGCCGATATTAATGAAAAACTGTTTTTT
J: TRBJ1-4
size: -
D: -
V: TRBV10-3

CDR3: CASSVGDGTEAFF
DNA: TGTGCCAGCAGCGTAGGGGATGGGACTGAAGCTTTCTTT
J: TRBJ1-1
size: -
D: -
V: TRBV9

CDR3: CASSYLEADGYTF
DNA: TGTGCCAGCAGTTACCTAGAAGCGGATGGCTACACCTTC
J: TRBJ1-2
size: -
D: -
V: TRBV6-2/TRBV6-3

CDR3: CASSGSNYGYTF
DNA: TGTGCCAGCAGTGGGTCTAACTATGGCTACACCTTC
J: TRBJ1-2
size: -
D: -
V: TRBV3-1/TRBV3-2

CDR3: CASNPGQGNYGYTF
DNA: TGTGCCAGCAACCCGGGACAGGGGAACTATGGCTACACCTTC
J: TRBJ1-2
size: -
D: TRBD1
V: TRBV28

CDR3: CASRGQVYEQYF
DNA: TGTGCCAGCAGGGGACAGGTATACGAGCAGTACTTC
J: TRBJ2-7
size: -
D: TRBD1
V: TRBV28

CDR3: CASGLTGGSEAFF
DNA: TGTGCTAGTGGTTTGACAGGGGGCTCTGAAGCTTTCTTT
J: TRBJ1-1
size: -
D: TRBD1
V: TRBV12-5

CDR3: CASSPISSEQYF
DNA: TGTGCCAGCAGCCCCATAAGCTCGGAGCAGTACTTC
J: TRBJ2-7
size: -
D: -
V: TRBV28

CDR3: CASSSLAGASYEQYF
DNA: TGTGCCAGTAGCTCGCTAGCGGGGGCCTCCTACGAGCAGTACTTC
J: TRBJ2-7
size: -
D: TRBD2
V: TRBV19

CDR3: CASRTPGQPTYEQYF
DNA: TGTGCCAGCAGGACGCCCGGGCAGCCGACCTACGAGCAGTACTTC
J: TRBJ2-7
size: -
D: -
V: TRBV3-1/TRBV3-2

CDR3: CASSYRAGPGELFF
DNA: TGTGCCAGCAGTTACAGGGCGGGACCCGGGGAGCTGTTTTTT
J: TRBJ2-2
size: -
D: -
V: TRBV6-5

CDR3: CATSDLGSQGETQYF
DNA: TGTGCCACCAGTGATTTAGGCAGCCAGGGAGAGACCCAGTACTTC
J: TRBJ2-5
size: -
D: -
V: TRBV24-1

CDR3: CASSYSSADYGYTF
DNA: TGTGCCAGCAGTTACTCGTCCGCGGACTATGGCTACACCTTC
J: TRBJ1-2
size: -
D: -
V: TRBV6-5

CDR3: CASSPGRVGTSYEQYF
DNA: TGCGCCAGCAGCCCAGGACGAGTGGGCACCTCCTACGAGCAGTACTTC
J: TRBJ2-7
size: few
D: -
V: TRBV4-1

CDR3: CASSPSTQNTEAFF
DNA: TGTGCCAGCAGCCCCTCAACCCAGAACACTGAAGCTTTCTTT
J: TRBJ1-1
size: -
D: -
V: TRBV9

CDR3: CASLSSGRGEETQYF
DNA: TGTGCCAGCTTATCTAGCGGGAGAGGAGAGGAGACCCAGTACTTC
J: TRBJ2-5
size: -
D: TRBD2
V: TRBV28

CDR3: CASSLDTTANTGELFF
DNA: TGTGCCAGCAGCTTAGACACCACCGCGAACACCGGGGAGCTGTTTTTT
J: TRBJ2-2
size: -
D: -
V: TRBV28

CDR3: CASSPKGPDYEQYF
DNA: TGCGCCAGCAGCCCTAAAGGCCCAGACTACGAGCAGTACTTC
J: TRBJ2-7
size: -
D: -
V: TRBV4-1

CDR3: CASSPLRTVAYEQYF
DNA: TGTGCCAGCAGCCCCCTGCGGACAGTAGCCTACGAGCAGTACTTC
J: TRBJ2-7
size: -
D: -
V: TRBV7-2

CDR3: CVSSLNVLSWEGENIQYF
DNA: TGTGTCAGCAGCTTAAACGTTCTTTCTTGGGAGGGAGAAAACATTCAGTACTTC
J: TRBJ2-4
size: -
D: TRBD2
V: TRBV11-2

CDR3: CASSLATSLYNEQFF
DNA: TGTGCCAGCAGCTTGGCAACGTCCCTGTACAATGAGCAGTTCTTC
J: TRBJ2-1
size: -
D: -
V: TRBV5-5

CDR3: CASSLVGLAGGPIGELFF
DNA: TGTGCCAGCAGCTTGGTAGGACTAGCGGGAGGGCCGATCGGGGAGCTGTTTTTT
J: TRBJ2-2
size: -
D: TRBD2
V: TRBV7-2

CDR3: CASSQRTSGTAGELFF
DNA: TGTGCCAGCAGCCAACGGACTAGCGGGACCGCCGGGGAGCTGTTTTTT
J: TRBJ2-2
size: -
D: TRBD2
V: TRBV5-4

CDR3: CASSPIRNTEAFF
DNA: TGTGCCAGCAGTCCTATTAGGAACACTGAAGCTTTCTTT
J: TRBJ1-1
size: -
D: -
V: TRBV28

CDR3: CATTSPWGGSYEQYF
DNA: TGTGCCACCACCTCCCCTTGGGGAGGAAGCTACGAGCAGTACTTC
J: TRBJ2-7
size: once
D: -
V: TRBV15

CDR3: CASTKGRGGRVWRTEAFF
DNA: TGTGCCAGCACTAAAGGCCGGGGGGGGCGCGTATGGCGCACTGAAGCTTTCTTT
J: TRBJ1-1
size: -
D: -
V: TRBV28

CDR3: CASSEHGLLNTEAFF
DNA: TGTGCCAGCAGTGAACATGGCCTACTGAACACTGAAGCTTTCTTT
J: TRBJ1-1
size: -
D: -
V: TRBV6-1

CDR3: CASSINGNTEAFF
DNA: TGTGCCAGTAGTATTAACGGTAACACTGAAGCTTTCTTT
J: TRBJ1-1
size: -
D: -
V: TRBV19

CDR3: CASRSLGAGNGYTF
DNA: TGTGCCAGCAGGTCGTTGGGTGCGGGGAACGGCTACACCTTC
J: TRBJ1-2
size: -
D: -
V: TRBV27

CDR3: CASRLNRERDEKLFF
DNA: TGTGCCAGCAGACTCAACAGGGAACGAGATGAAAAACTGTTTTTT
J: TRBJ1-4
size: -
D: -
V: TRBV13

CDR3: CASSLGLSTDTQYF
DNA: TGTGCCAGCAGCTTAGGGTTGAGCACAGATACGCAGTATTTT
J: TRBJ2-3
size: -
D: -
V: TRBV7-2

CDR3: CASSLAPNSYEQYF
DNA: TGTGCCAGCAGCTTAGCGCCCAACTCCTACGAGCAGTACTTC
J: TRBJ2-7
size: -
D: -
V: TRBV7-2

CDR3: CASSDRQAQWGEQYF
DNA: TGTGCCAGCAGTGATAGGCAGGCCCAGTGGGGCGAGCAGTACTTC
J: TRBJ2-7
size: -
D: -
V: TRBV6-1

CDR3: CAISERQGSLPTEAFF
DNA: TGTGCCATCAGTGAGCGACAGGGATCCCTCCCAACTGAAGCTTTCTTT
J: TRBJ1-1
size: -
D: TRBD1
V: TRBV10-3

CDR3: CASSVDEGGYTF
DNA: TGTGCCAGCAGCGTCGACGAGGGGGGCTACACCTTC
J: TRBJ1-2
size: few
D: -
V: TRBV5-4